The present T cell receptor (beta chain) was sequenced within a study of cytomegalovirus exposure and HLA in healthy donors. Germline loops: CDR1 SGHRS, CDR2 YFSETQ. V was shortened by 4 bases and J by 3 bases, with 11 bases between the two germline ends. This CDR3 is built from 14 residues. Vbeta (60) and Jbeta (13) primers were used in the PCR. Libraries were prepared by immunoSEQ multiplex PCR; TCRdb keeps only in-frame clonotypes and omits some of them. The repertoire holds about 140,000 clones, with 55% to 80% as singletons. The clonotype originates from a middle-aged woman in good health and CMV-seronegative. Sample: PBMCs. V is TRBV5-1 and J is TRBJ2-1; the D is unclear. The chain's CDR3 is CASSPATGYNEQFF. Written as DNA, the CDR3 is TGCGCCAGCAGCCCCGCGACTGGCTACAATGAGCAGTTCTTC.